The 8 T cell receptor beta chains below all came from one sample that was sequenced in a study of OX40 agonist ivuxolimab in advanced cancers. Measured with immunoSEQ multiplex PCR; TCRdb has only the in-frame clones, and not every one. The sample has about 94,000 clones, 70% to 90% seen once. The source was CD4+ or CD8+ T cells sorted from blood, collected in a trial of the OX40 agonist ivuxolimab. The receptors come from an adult with an advanced solid tumor such as melanoma, head and neck, liver or kidney cancer.

The rearrangement joins TRBV11-2 to TRBJ1-2; 8 nucleotides line up with TRBD1. CDR1 and CDR2 (germline): SGHAT, FQNNGV. The CDR3 loop spans 14 amino acids. J was trimmed by 2 bases and V by 5 bases; bases with no gene match: 4. CDR3 amino acids: CASSATGDNYGYTF. Here the CDR3 DNA reads TGTGCCAGCAGCGCGACAGGGGACAACTATGGCTACACCTTC.

Points on this clone: One junction end disagrees with the germline gene, perhaps due to a read error. The chain recombines TRBV4-1 with TRBJ1-2; perhaps TRBD1 as D (5 bases). The CDR3 is made up of 15 amino acids. Germline loops: CDR1 MGHRA, CDR2 YSYEKL. The DNA of the CDR3 is TGCGCCAGCACCCAAGACAGTACCTTAATAGGAGGCTACACCTTC. It encodes CASTQDSTLIGGYTF.

V usage is TRBV15 and J usage is TRBJ1-4; a possible D gene is TRBD1 (5 bases). Trimming pared 4 bases from V and 0 bases from J, leaving 21 bases between. Per the germline V gene, CDR1 is LNHNV and CDR2 is YYDKDF (reference sequence). CDR3 length: 19 amino acids. DNA of the CDR3: TGTGCCACCAGCAAAACAGGTTTCTTGTCCATCGCAACTAATGAAAAACTGTTTTTT. Its translation: CATSKTGFLSIATNEKLFF.

The genes are TRBV4-3 and TRBJ2-1; D gene unclear. CDR1 LGHNA and CDR2 YSLEER come from the germline V gene. This CDR3 is 13 amino acids long. V gave up 3 bases and J gave up 3 bases, with 6 bases separating them. CDR3 amino acids: CASSHPYYNEQFF. Written as DNA, the CDR3 is TGCGCCAGCAGCCATCCCTACTACAATGAGCAGTTCTTC.

This clone was detected only once. This chain links TRBV7-9 with TRBJ1-6, with D unclear. Between the trimmed V and J ends, which lost 5 bases and 7 bases, there was a span of 15 bases. The germline V gene encodes CDR1 SEHNR and CDR2 FQNEAQ (reference sequence). CDR3 length: 15 amino acids. In nucleotides, the CDR3 is TGTGCCAGCAGCCCGAGTAATTCCGGGAATTCACCCCTCCACTTT. Its protein product is CASSPSNSGNSPLHF.

V gene TRBV28 combines with J gene TRBJ1-5; 11 bases fit TRBD1. V was clipped by 2 bases and J by 7 bases; unmatched bases: 7. This CDR3 is 16 amino acids long. The germline CDR1 and CDR2 sequences are MDHEN and SYDVKM. CDR3 nucleotide sequence: TGTGCCAGCAGTTTAACCTCCGGGACAGGGGGACAGCCCCAGCATTTT. Translating gives CASSLTSGTGGQPQHF.

This clone turned up a few times. The rearrangement links TRBV10-3 to TRBJ1-2, with D possibly TRBD1 on 5 matching bases. Trimming pared 9 bases from V and 2 bases from J, leaving 10 bases between. This CDR3 is 12 amino acids long. Germline V gene lookup returns CDR1 ENHRY and CDR2 SYGVKD. CDR3 region: CAIQAGNYGYTF. CDR3 DNA: TGTGCCATTCAGGCAGGGAACTATGGCTACACCTTC.

The chain couples TRBV7-2 to TRBJ1-3; D is unclear. The germline CDR1 and CDR2 sequences are SGHTA and FQGNSA. The CDR3 runs 16 residues. Trimming took 5 bases from V and 0 from J, leaving 14 bases between them. CDR3 loop: CASSPGWEVSGNTIYF. Here the CDR3 DNA reads TGTGCCAGCAGCCCTGGTTGGGAAGTCTCTGGAAACACCATATATTTT.